The TCR beta chain under discussion was sequenced for a study of long-term antiretroviral therapy in people with HIV. The run of the v3.0 immunoSEQ assay was at survey level. Here immunoSEQ multiplex PCR was the method, and the copy in TCRdb shows in-frame clones only, minus some. The data hold approximately 24,000 clones, with roughly 80% observed a single time. V was pared by 6 bases and J by 7 bases, with 13 bases between. The length of the CDR3 is 13 residues. CDR1 and CDR2 from the germline V gene are MNHEY and SMNVEV (reference sequence). The clonotype comes from a young man with HIV. This chain uses TRBV27 with TRBJ1-5; tentative D call: TRBD1 (5 bases). The sample in question was unsorted PBMCs, obtained 2.1 years after starting antiretroviral therapy. CDR3: CASSSVRGQPQHF. CDR3 DNA: TGTGCCAGCAGCTCAGTACGGGGCCAGCCCCAGCATTTT.